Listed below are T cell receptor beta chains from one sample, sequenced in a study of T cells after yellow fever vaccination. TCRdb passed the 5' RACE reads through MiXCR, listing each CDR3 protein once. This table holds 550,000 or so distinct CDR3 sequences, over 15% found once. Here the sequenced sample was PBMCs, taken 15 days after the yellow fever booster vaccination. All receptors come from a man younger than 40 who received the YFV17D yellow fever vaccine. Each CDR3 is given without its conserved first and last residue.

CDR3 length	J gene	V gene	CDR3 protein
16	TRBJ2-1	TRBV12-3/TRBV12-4	ASSLPFSGRAVMNEQF
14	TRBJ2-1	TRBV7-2	ASSTDGRGSYNEQF
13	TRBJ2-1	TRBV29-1	SAGLGSWSYNEQF
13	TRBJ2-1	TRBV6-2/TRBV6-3	AIRGLAGLYNEQF
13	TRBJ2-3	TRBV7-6	ASSRTNGVLDTQY
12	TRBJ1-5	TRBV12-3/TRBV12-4	ASSLGSVGAPQH
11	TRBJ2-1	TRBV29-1	SVRDRGYNEQF
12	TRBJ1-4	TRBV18	ASRNRATNEKLF
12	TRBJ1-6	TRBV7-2	ASSLEGRVSPLH
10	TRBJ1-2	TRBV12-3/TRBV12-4	ASSPELGGYT
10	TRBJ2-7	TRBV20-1	SAGLAGREQY
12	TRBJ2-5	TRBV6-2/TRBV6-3	ASRRGNAGETQY
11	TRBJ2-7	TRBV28	ASQRRGSYEQY
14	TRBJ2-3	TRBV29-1	SVVVVLAGETDTQY
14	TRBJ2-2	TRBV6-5	ASMYLTSGRGGELF
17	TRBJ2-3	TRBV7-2	ASSLPGLAGAGHRYTQY
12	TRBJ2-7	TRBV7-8	ASSPGRTYYEQY
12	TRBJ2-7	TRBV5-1	ASSTGTALYEQY
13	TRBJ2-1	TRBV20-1	SAAVRSGAIDEQF
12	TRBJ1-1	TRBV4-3	ASSQEPRYTEAF
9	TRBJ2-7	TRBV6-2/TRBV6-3	ATGTVGEQY
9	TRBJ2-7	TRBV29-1	SGWQGGEQY
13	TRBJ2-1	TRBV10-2	ASLSGTVAKNEQF
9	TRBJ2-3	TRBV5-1	ASREVMTQY
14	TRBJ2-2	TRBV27	ASSLSILASTGELF
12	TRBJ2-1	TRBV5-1	ASATRGLYNEQF
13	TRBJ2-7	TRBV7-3	ASSATGAPLGEQY
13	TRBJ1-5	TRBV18	ASSPRSGGNQPQH
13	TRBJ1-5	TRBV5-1	ASSLDSRENQPQH
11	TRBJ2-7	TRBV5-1	ASSTQGGDEQY
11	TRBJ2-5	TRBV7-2	ASCRGAQETQY
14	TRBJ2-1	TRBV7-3	ASSFLGLAGVGEQF
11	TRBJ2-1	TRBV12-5	ASAPGAYNEQF
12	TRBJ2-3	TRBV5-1	ASRTEGATDTQY
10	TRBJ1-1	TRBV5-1	ASSLDLGEAF
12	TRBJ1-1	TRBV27	ASSSERGSTEAF
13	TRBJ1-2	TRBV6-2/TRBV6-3	ASSYLTASLYGYT
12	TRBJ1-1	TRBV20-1	SARDLVGGAEAF
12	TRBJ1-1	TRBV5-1	ASSLLQGGTEAF
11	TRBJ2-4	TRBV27	ASSPGQRNIQY
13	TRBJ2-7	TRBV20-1	SARTSGRRIYEQY
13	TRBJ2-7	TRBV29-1	SVEDQASGLYEQY
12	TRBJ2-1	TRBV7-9	ASSSIFRPNEQF
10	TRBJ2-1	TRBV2	ACGGTRNEQF
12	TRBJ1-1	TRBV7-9	ASSLDRGGAEAF
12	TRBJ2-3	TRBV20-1	SARPGGSTDTQY
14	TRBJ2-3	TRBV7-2	ASSPGTSESTDTQY
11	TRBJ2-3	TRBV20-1	SASPRGGDTQY
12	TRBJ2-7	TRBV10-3	AISEGGVAYEQY
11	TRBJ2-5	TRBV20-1	SARSGSGETQY
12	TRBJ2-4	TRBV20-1	SGEGPLPKNIQY
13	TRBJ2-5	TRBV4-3	ASSIGTRRVETQY
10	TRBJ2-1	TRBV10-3	AISEPGGAGF
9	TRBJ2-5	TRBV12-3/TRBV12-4	ASTTGGTQY
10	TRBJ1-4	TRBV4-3	ASSQANEKLF
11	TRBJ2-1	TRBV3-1	ASTSKRYNEQF
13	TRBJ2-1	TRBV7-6	ASSLFDIPNNEQF
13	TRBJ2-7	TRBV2	ASSSLTGGRNEQY
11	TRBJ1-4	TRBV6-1	ASSRGTKEKLF
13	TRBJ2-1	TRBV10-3	AISATWAVRNEQF